The following is a TCR beta chain sequence with its context. Antigen specificity is unknown. The germline V and J ends were trimmed by 4 bases and 7 bases, with 14 bases remaining between them. Germline V gives CDR1 LGHNA, CDR2 YSLEER. There are 15 residues in the CDR3. This record comes from a study of beta chain features in type 1 diabetes. General study findings and limits: For Type 1 diabetes patients, all four CD4+ subsets carried TCRB CDR3s that were moderately but significantly shorter.

Since all of the isolated RNA was reverse transcribed, expressed TCRB transcripts were what got sequenced. Profiling relied on immunoSEQ multiplex PCR, and the TCRdb table lists in-frame clones only, not all of them. The repertoire holds some 120,000 clones, 15% to 20% seen once, with roughly 2.5% in the top ten. The sample comprised central memory CD4+ T cells from blood. The clonotype comes from a man younger than 35 with type 1 diabetes. The rearrangement uses TRBV4-3 and TRBJ1-6; TRBD1 might be the D (6 bases). CDR3 protein: CASSLQGAENSPLHF. Here the CDR3 DNA reads TGCGCCAGCAGCCTACAGGGAGCCGAAAATTCACCCCTCCACTTT.